The subject of this entry is one TCR beta chain. Germline and junction disagree at one end, which may indicate a read error. These data come from a study of blood T cells in healthy people across ages. A second PCR of about 7 to 12 cycles used a sample-barcoded 5' primer and a J-beta primer mix. MiXCR was run by TCRdb on the 5' RACE reads, yielding one entry per CDR3 protein. This sample has 650,000 to 1,000,000 distinct CDR3 sequences, with 30% to 45% found just once. The CDR3 is 16 residues long. The sequencing input was blood. The V gene is TRBV12-3 or TRBV12-4, the J gene TRBJ2-2; TRBD1 matches 9 bases. The clonotype originates from a man between 18 and 29 years old in good health. The CDR3 protein is CACSPRDRANTGELFF. The CDR3 nucleotides are TGTGCCTGCAGTCCTAGGGACAGGGCGAACACCGGGGAGCTGTTTTTT.